The 26 T cell receptor beta chains below all came from one sample that was sequenced in a study of cytomegalovirus exposure and HLA in healthy donors. Researchers ran the PCR with 60 Vbeta and 13 Jbeta primers. The method was immunoSEQ multiplex PCR; TCRdb's version includes in-frame clones alone and lacks a portion of them. Of about 110,000 clones listed, 79% were seen once; the top ten hold 3% to 4%. Sequencing was performed on PBMCs. Source of these receptors: a woman aged 40 to 49 in good health and CMV-seronegative.

This chain links TRBV5-4 with TRBJ1-2, with TRBD1 identical over 8 bases. The CDR3 consists of 12 residues. The germline CDR1 and CDR2 sequences are SGHNT and YYREEE (reference sequence). J lost 9 bases, V lost 4 bases, and 5 bases had no gene match. DNA of the CDR3: TGTGCCAGCAGCCGAGACAGGGGTAGCTACACCTTC. Amino acid sequence: CASSRDRGSYTF.

V is TRBV2 and J is TRBJ1-6; 8 bases match TRBD1. CDR1 is SNHLY and CDR2 is FYNNEI in the germline V gene. The CDR3 covers 15 residues. J gave up 4 bases and V 5 bases, and 4 bases lay outside the gene matches. CDR3 amino acids: CASSQTGGYNSPLHF. DNA of the CDR3: TGTGCCAGCAGTCAAACAGGGGGGTATAATTCACCCCTCCACTTT. Together with reference TRBV2 and TRBJ1-6, the CDR3 gives the full variable domain: EPEVTQTPSHQVTQMGQEVILRCVPISNHLYFYWYRQILGQKVEFLVSFYNNEISEKSEIFDDQFSVERPDGSNFTLKIRSTKLEDSAMYFCASSQTGGYNSPLHFGNGTRLTVT.

The V gene is TRBV5-1, the J gene TRBJ2-1, with TRBD2 identical over 15 bases. This CDR3 has 17 amino acids. The germline V gene has CDR1 SGHRS and CDR2 YFSETQ. V was clipped by 4 bases and J by 9 bases; unmatched bases: 11. The CDR3, as DNA: TGCGCCAGCAGCGTCGGACTAGCGGGGGGGCCTCAGGGTGAGCAGTTCTTC. This encodes CASSVGLAGGPQGEQFF.

This sequence joins TRBV27 and TRBJ2-3; D remains ambiguous. This CDR3 is built from 16 residues. The V end was cut by 5 bases, the J end by 1 base, with 16 bases between. Germline values: CDR1 MNHEY, CDR2 SMNVEV (reference sequence). Written as DNA, the CDR3 is TGTGCCAGCAGTCGCTTCGCGGTCTTCGGCACAGATACGCAGTATTTT. It encodes CASSRFAVFGTDTQYF.

This sequence joins TRBV28 and TRBJ1-2; no clear D. This CDR3 comprises 14 residues. The germline V and J ends were trimmed by 4 bases and 5 bases, with 14 bases remaining between them. The V gene's germline CDR1 is MDHEN and CDR2 SYDVKM. CDR3 nucleotides: TGTGCCAGCAGTTCCGAAGCGGTTACGTATGGCTACACCTTC. Translation: CASSSEAVTYGYTF.

The rearrangement joins TRBV7-9 to TRBJ2-2, with 8 bases aligning to TRBD1. Per the germline V gene, CDR1 is SEHNR and CDR2 is FQNEAQ (reference sequence). The J segment lost 5 bases and the V segment lost 1 base, leaving 3 bases of the junction unmatched. The CDR3 consists of 15 residues. The CDR3 loop reads CASSLVDRVTGELFF. CDR3 DNA sequence: TGTGCCAGCAGCTTAGTGGACAGGGTTACCGGGGAGCTGTTTTTT.

CDR3: CASSLRGTAYEQYF. Written as DNA, the CDR3 is TGTGCCAGCAGCCTCCGGGGGACGGCCTACGAGCAGTACTTC. The V gene is TRBV7-9, the J gene TRBJ2-5, with D possibly TRBD2 on 6 matching bases. The DNA matches TRBJ2-7 better at its end, which makes the J call doubtful. This CDR3 comprises 14 residues. The germline V gene encodes CDR1 SEHNR and CDR2 FQNEAQ (reference sequence).

The chain couples TRBV10-3 to TRBJ1-2, with D unresolved. This CDR3 contains 14 residues. V lost 6 bases and J lost 8, with 19 bases in between. Germline V gives CDR1 ENHRY, CDR2 SYGVKD. CDR3 sequence reads: CAIRRKGDEEGYTF. The DNA of the CDR3 is TGTGCCATCAGGCGGAAGGGAGACGAGGAGGGCTACACCTTC.

CDR3 sequence: CASSRTGGIGANVLTF. The CDR3 nucleotides are TGTGCCAGCTCACGGACCGGCGGGATAGGGGCCAACGTCCTGACTTTC. The V call is TRBV18, the J call TRBJ2-6, with D perhaps TRBD2 (6 bases). This CDR3 region has 16 residues. CDR1 KGHSH and CDR2 LQKENI come from the germline V gene. V lost 4 bases and J lost 4, with 14 bases in between.

V gene TRBV2 combines with J gene TRBJ1-1; a possible D gene is TRBD1 (5 bases). The CDR3 has 13 amino acids. CDR1 and CDR2 (germline): SNHLY, FYNNEI. V gave up 8 bases and J gave up 4 bases, with 14 bases separating them. The CDR3 nucleotides are TGTGCCAGCGTCCGACAGATCGGCACTGAAGCTTTCTTT. Its translation is CASVRQIGTEAFF.

The chain links TRBV19 to TRBJ1-1, with D possibly being TRBD1 (6 bases). The germline gives CDR1 LNHDA, CDR2 SQIVND (reference sequence). Trimming removed 2 bases from V and 5 bases from J, with 15 bases in between. The CDR3 is made up of 15 amino acids. CDR3 amino acids: CASSITGGAGTEAFF. CDR3 bases: TGTGCCAGTAGTATAACGGGGGGGGCTGGGACTGAAGCTTTCTTT.

V usage is TRBV29-1 and J usage is TRBJ2-7; TRBD2 agrees at 7 bases. V shed 4 bases, J shed 3 bases, and the junction held 15 bases outside the gene matches. Per germline, CDR1 SQVTM and CDR2 ANQGSEA. This CDR3 has 16 amino acids. CDR3 residues: CSVGGGSDEGFYEQYF. CDR3 in DNA: TGCAGCGTTGGGGGAGGGAGCGACGAGGGATTCTACGAGCAGTACTTC.

The V and J genes are TRBV4-1 and TRBJ1-2; TRBD1 aligns across 10 bases. This CDR3 region has 14 residues. The germline gives CDR1 MGHRA, CDR2 YSYEKL. V lost 3 bases and J lost 7; bases outside the gene matches: 5. CDR3 DNA: TGCGCCAGCAGCCATAGGACAGGGGGGCCTGGCTACACCTTC. It translates to CASSHRTGGPGYTF.

The chain links TRBV28 to TRBJ1-2; TRBD1 matches at 9 bases. The CDR3 has 16 amino acids. The germline V gene encodes CDR1 MDHEN and CDR2 SYDVKM. J gave up 5 bases and V 8 bases, and 15 bases lay outside the gene matches. The CDR3 loop is CASRISLVGQGYGYTF. DNA of the CDR3: TGTGCCAGCCGAATCTCGTTGGTGGGACAGGGTTATGGCTACACCTTC.

The chain has TRBV9 and TRBJ1-1, with 7 bases that match TRBD1. Unmatched junction bases numbered 6, after V lost 3 bases and J lost 4 bases. This CDR3 comprises 14 residues. The germline V gene encodes CDR1 SGDLS and CDR2 YYNGEE. CDR3: CASSAQGDSTEAFF. CDR3 nucleotides: TGTGCCAGCAGCGCTCAGGGGGATAGCACTGAAGCTTTCTTT.

The chain is built from TRBV5-6 and TRBJ1-1, with D unresolved. Germline CDR1 reads SGHDT; CDR2 reads YYEEEE. The CDR3 totals 13 residues. Trimming shortened V by 0 bases and J by 1 base, and 4 bases separated the two germline ends. CDR3 DNA: TGTGCCAGCAGCTTGGGAGGGAACACTGAAGCTTTCTTT. Protein product: CASSLGGNTEAFF.

The chain joins TRBV7-9 to TRBJ2-3; TRBD2 agrees at 9 bases. CDR1 is SEHNR, CDR2 FQNEAQ, per germline (reference sequence). This CDR3 contains 18 residues. V lost 3 bases to trimming and J lost 0 bases; unmatched junction nucleotides: 10. CDR3 loop: CASSFPGLAALSTDTQYF. CDR3 coding DNA: TGTGCCAGCAGCTTTCCGGGACTAGCAGCCCTTAGCACAGATACGCAGTATTTT.

The chain combines TRBV7-6 with TRBJ1-3; tentative D call: TRBD1 (6 bases). The length of the CDR3 is 14 residues. The V end lost 5 bases, the J end lost 1 base, and 9 bases lay between the germline ends. Germline values: CDR1 SGHVS, CDR2 FNYEAQ. The CDR3 protein is CASSPGDSGNTIYF. As DNA, the CDR3 is TGTGCCAGCAGCCCAGGGGATTCTGGAAACACCATATATTTT.

This clone was counted between two and nine times. The chain combines TRBV28 with TRBJ2-2, with 7 bases aligning to TRBD1. With 5 bases clipped from V and 0 bases from J, the junction kept 3 bases outside the gene matches. The CDR3 is 15 residues long. Germline CDR1 MDHEN, CDR2 SYDVKM. The DNA of the CDR3 is TGTGCCAGCAGTCGGACAGGACCGAACACCGGGGAGCTGTTTTTT. Its protein product is CASSRTGPNTGELFF.

CDR3 DNA: TGTGCCAGCAGTTTTCCCTCACTCAATGAGCAGTTCTTC. Translated: CASSFPSLNEQFF. V usage is TRBV28 and J usage is TRBJ2-1; D is ambiguous. Between the trimmed V and J ends, which lost 3 bases and 6 bases, there was a span of 9 bases. Germline-derived CDR1 and CDR2 are MDHEN and SYDVKM. CDR3 length: 13 residues. Based on the CDR3 plus reference TRBV28 and TRBJ2-1, the full variable domain is DVKVTQSSRYLVKRTGEKVFLECVQDMDHENMFWYRQDPGLGLRLIYFSYDVKMKEKGDIPEGYSVSREKKERFSLILESASTNQTSMYLCASSFPSLNEQFFGPGTRLTVL.

The CDR3 region has the DNA TGTGCCAGCAGCGTAGGGACTGGAGTACAAGAGACCCAGTACTTC. Translating it yields CASSVGTGVQETQYF. V gene TRBV9 combines with J gene TRBJ2-5; weak D call: TRBD2 (5 bases). The CDR3 totals 15 residues. V lost 0 bases to trimming and J lost 2 bases, with 11 bases between them. Per the germline V gene, CDR1 is SGDLS and CDR2 is YYNGEE. Based on the CDR3 plus reference TRBV9 and TRBJ2-5, the full variable domain is DSGVTQTPKHLITATGQRVTLRCSPRSGDLSVYWYQQSLDQGLQFLIQYYNGEERAKGNILERFSAQQFPDLHSELNLSSLELGDSALYFCASSVGTGVQETQYFGPGTRLLVL.

The gene calls are TRBV30 and TRBJ2-5, with TRBD1 identical over 7 bases. Germline V gene lookup returns CDR1 GTSNPN and CDR2 SVGIG (reference sequence). V lost 1 base and J lost 5; bases outside the gene matches: 10. The CDR3 covers 15 residues. CDR3 region: CAWSGGQLGRETQYF. In DNA, the CDR3 is TGTGCCTGGAGTGGGGGACAGTTGGGCCGCGAGACCCAGTACTTC.

This chain joins TRBV7-2 and TRBJ2-7; D remains unclear. The ends were cut back, 0 bases at V and 4 bases at J, with 10 bases in the middle. Germline CDR1 is SGHTA and CDR2 is FQGNSA. The length of the CDR3 is 14 residues. The CDR3 nucleotides are TGTGCCAGCAGCTTAGCGCGAGAGGTTTACGAGCAGTACTTC. As protein: CASSLAREVYEQYF.

This clone was observed once. CDR3: CASSSSPGQGAETQYF. The CDR3 DNA reads as TGTGCCAGCAGCTCCAGTCCGGGACAGGGAGCAGAGACCCAGTACTTC. The chain employs TRBV7-2 and TRBJ2-5; 9 bases align to TRBD1. The CDR3 spans 16 residues. Germline CDR1 reads SGHTA; CDR2 reads FQGNSA. V dropped 4 bases and J dropped 4; count of bases not matched to a gene: 10.

The V and J genes are TRBV15 and TRBJ2-2, with 11 bases matching TRBD2. CDR1 and CDR2 (germline): LNHNV, YYDKDF (reference sequence). Trimming removed 0 bases from V and 8 bases from J; junction bases left unmatched: 8. The CDR3 spans 17 residues. CDR3 in DNA: TGTGCCACCAGCAGAGATTTACTAGCGGGAGAGAAAGGGGAGCTGTTTTTT. Its protein product is CATSRDLLAGEKGELFF. The entire variable domain, with the rest obtained from reference TRBV15 and TRBJ2-2, is as follows: DAMVIQNPRYQVTQFGKPVTLSCSQTLNHNVMYWYQQKSSQAPKLLFHYYDKDFNNEADTPDNFQSRRPNTSFCFLDIRSPGLGDTAMYLCATSRDLLAGEKGELFFGEGSRLTVL.

This clone was found once. J is TRBJ2-1 and V is TRBV5-1, with 14 bases lining up with TRBD2. There are 20 residues in the CDR3. V was pared by 3 bases and J by 0 bases, with 11 bases of the junction left unmatched. From germline, CDR1 is SGHRS and CDR2 YFSETQ. The CDR3 sequence is CASSYRTSGGPPSSYNEQFF. The CDR3 DNA follows: TGCGCCAGCAGCTACCGGACTAGCGGGGGGCCTCCTAGCTCCTACAATGAGCAGTTCTTC.